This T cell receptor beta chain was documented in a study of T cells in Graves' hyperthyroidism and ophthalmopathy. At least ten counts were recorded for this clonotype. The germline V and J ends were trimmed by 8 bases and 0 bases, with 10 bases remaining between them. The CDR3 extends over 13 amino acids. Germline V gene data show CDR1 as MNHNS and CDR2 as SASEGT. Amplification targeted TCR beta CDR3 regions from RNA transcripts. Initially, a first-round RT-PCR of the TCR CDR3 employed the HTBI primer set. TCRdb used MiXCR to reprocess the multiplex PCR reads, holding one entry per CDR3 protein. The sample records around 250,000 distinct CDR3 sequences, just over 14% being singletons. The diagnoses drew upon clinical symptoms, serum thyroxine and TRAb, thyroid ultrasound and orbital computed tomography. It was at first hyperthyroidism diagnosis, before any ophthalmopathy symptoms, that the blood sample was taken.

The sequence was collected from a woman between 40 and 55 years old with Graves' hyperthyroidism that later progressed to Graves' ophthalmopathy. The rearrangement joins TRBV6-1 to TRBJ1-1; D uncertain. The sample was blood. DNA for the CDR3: TGTGCCAGCCGGATAGGGATGAACACTGAAGCTTTCTTT. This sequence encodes CASRIGMNTEAFF.